Listed below are T cell receptor beta chains from one sample, sequenced in a study of CD8 T cells in ankylosing spondylitis. TCRdb itself ran the 5' RACE reads through MiXCR, one entry per CDR3 protein. The table records some 220,000 distinct CDR3 sequences, more than 9% of them present only once. Sequenced: blood, either unsorted or a sorted T cell fraction (not recorded which). The receptors derive from a male donor with ankylosing spondylitis or in good health (not recorded which). The conserved cysteine and the conserved F or W are not part of the CDR3 here. Fields, in order: V gene, J gene, D gene, clone size, CDR3 protein. A D gene is named only where the DNA matches it firmly. Clone sizes are given selectively: once, few, many, or a class where the clone is expanded.

V gene: TRBV5-1
J gene: TRBJ1-6
D gene: TRBD1
clone size: many
CDR3 protein: ASSLEGQRNSPLH

V gene: TRBV30
J gene: TRBJ2-1
D gene: NA
clone size: NA
CDR3 protein: AWGGFRSYNEQF

V gene: TRBV10-3
J gene: TRBJ2-2
D gene: NA
clone size: many
CDR3 protein: AILQTGNTGELF

V gene: TRBV20-1
J gene: TRBJ2-1
D gene: NA
clone size: NA
CDR3 protein: SAGGLRSNEQF

V gene: TRBV20-1
J gene: TRBJ1-5
D gene: NA
clone size: many
CDR3 protein: SARRRGQTGEQPQH

V gene: TRBV6-4
J gene: TRBJ1-5
D gene: NA
clone size: NA
CDR3 protein: ASRKRVTGSRTQH

V gene: TRBV5-1
J gene: TRBJ1-5
D gene: NA
clone size: many
CDR3 protein: ASSLSGDNQPQH

V gene: TRBV5-1
J gene: TRBJ1-4
D gene: NA
clone size: few
CDR3 protein: ASSPGGATNEKLF

V gene: TRBV12-3/TRBV12-4
J gene: TRBJ1-2
D gene: NA
clone size: many
CDR3 protein: ASNHPGLSNGYT

V gene: TRBV4-1
J gene: TRBJ2-7
D gene: NA
clone size: NA
CDR3 protein: ASSQDGQGRSYEQY

V gene: TRBV25-1
J gene: TRBJ2-7
D gene: NA
clone size: many
CDR3 protein: ASSETSYEQY

V gene: TRBV20-1
J gene: TRBJ2-1
D gene: NA
clone size: many
CDR3 protein: SARDPDRSYNEQF

V gene: TRBV4-2
J gene: TRBJ2-1
D gene: TRBD1
clone size: many
CDR3 protein: ASSQEPRGGVNEQF

V gene: TRBV12-3/TRBV12-4
J gene: TRBJ1-1
D gene: NA
clone size: many
CDR3 protein: ASIAGEFEAF

V gene: TRBV27
J gene: TRBJ2-7
D gene: NA
clone size: many
CDR3 protein: ASSLPQGMAYEQY

V gene: TRBV29-1
J gene: TRBJ1-3
D gene: NA
clone size: many
CDR3 protein: SVDGNGNTIY

V gene: TRBV5-6
J gene: TRBJ2-3
D gene: NA
clone size: many
CDR3 protein: ASSFRRVRGTDTQY

V gene: TRBV12-3/TRBV12-4
J gene: TRBJ2-7
D gene: NA
clone size: few
CDR3 protein: ASSLRKGPYEQY

V gene: TRBV5-5
J gene: TRBJ1-2
D gene: NA
clone size: few
CDR3 protein: ASSPPGGGYT

V gene: TRBV3-1
J gene: TRBJ2-7
D gene: TRBD2
clone size: many
CDR3 protein: ASSQEASGGTN

V gene: TRBV20-1
J gene: TRBJ2-5
D gene: NA
clone size: many
CDR3 protein: SAHGAETQY

V gene: TRBV5-1
J gene: TRBJ2-7
D gene: NA
clone size: many
CDR3 protein: ASSNRGSGSFSYEQY

V gene: TRBV12-3/TRBV12-4
J gene: TRBJ1-3
D gene: NA
clone size: many
CDR3 protein: ASSLTGPRSGNTIY

V gene: TRBV4-1
J gene: TRBJ2-7
D gene: TRBD1
clone size: many
CDR3 protein: ASSQRPDRTYEQY

V gene: TRBV7-9
J gene: TRBJ2-7
D gene: NA
clone size: many
CDR3 protein: ASSLAPQGSSYEQY

V gene: TRBV5-1
J gene: TRBJ2-5
D gene: NA
clone size: many
CDR3 protein: ASSAGGLRGETQY

V gene: TRBV18
J gene: TRBJ1-5
D gene: NA
clone size: NA
CDR3 protein: ASSPSIGNQPQH

V gene: TRBV20-1
J gene: TRBJ2-1
D gene: TRBD1
clone size: NA
CDR3 protein: SAYRGSEGKKF

V gene: TRBV5-1
J gene: TRBJ2-2
D gene: NA
clone size: many
CDR3 protein: ASSLGDLGELF

V gene: TRBV25-1
J gene: TRBJ2-7
D gene: NA
clone size: many
CDR3 protein: ASSEGTAGGPYEQY

V gene: TRBV7-2
J gene: TRBJ2-2
D gene: TRBD1
clone size: NA
CDR3 protein: ASSLLSTGRTGELF

V gene: TRBV6-5
J gene: TRBJ1-2
D gene: TRBD1
clone size: many
CDR3 protein: ASSYPRTGGNSGRGYT

V gene: TRBV20-1
J gene: TRBJ2-7
D gene: TRBD2
clone size: many
CDR3 protein: SARDQRDYEQY

V gene: TRBV7-6
J gene: TRBJ1-4
D gene: TRBD1
clone size: many
CDR3 protein: ASSRGQGEAEKLF

V gene: TRBV7-2
J gene: TRBJ1-2
D gene: NA
clone size: many
CDR3 protein: ASSFPTPNYGYT

V gene: TRBV29-1
J gene: TRBJ1-2
D gene: NA
clone size: once
CDR3 protein: SAREVNYGYT

V gene: TRBV4-1
J gene: TRBJ2-1
D gene: NA
clone size: NA
CDR3 protein: ASSQDSREAGLFNEQF

V gene: TRBV5-1
J gene: TRBJ2-1
D gene: NA
clone size: many
CDR3 protein: ASSLYSGGPPNEQF

V gene: TRBV3-1
J gene: TRBJ2-7
D gene: NA
clone size: many
CDR3 protein: ASSHLSYEQY

V gene: TRBV25-1
J gene: TRBJ1-2
D gene: TRBD1
clone size: few
CDR3 protein: ASSEWDSSRGYT

V gene: TRBV28
J gene: TRBJ2-7
D gene: NA
clone size: NA
CDR3 protein: ASSFGGGIYEQY

V gene: TRBV7-9
J gene: TRBJ2-6
D gene: TRBD2
clone size: few
CDR3 protein: ASSLAPGGTGANVLT

V gene: TRBV20-1
J gene: TRBJ2-3
D gene: TRBD2
clone size: few
CDR3 protein: STRPSGGARVDTQY

V gene: TRBV5-1
J gene: TRBJ1-2
D gene: NA
clone size: many
CDR3 protein: ASSQTVYGYT

V gene: TRBV6-5
J gene: TRBJ2-1
D gene: NA
clone size: many
CDR3 protein: ASSYSPSGLDEQF

V gene: TRBV25-1
J gene: TRBJ2-5
D gene: NA
clone size: many
CDR3 protein: ASSESLGRHQETQY

V gene: TRBV6-1
J gene: TRBJ2-6
D gene: TRBD1
clone size: many
CDR3 protein: ASSATGDRSGANVLT

V gene: TRBV5-1
J gene: TRBJ1-4
D gene: NA
clone size: many
CDR3 protein: ASRAQPTVNEKLF